The 27 T cell receptor beta chains below were found in one sample sequenced in a study of blood T cell repertoires in COVID-19. TCRdb's table, derived via immunoSEQ multiplex PCR, lists solely in-frame clones and lacks some. The data contain over 200,000 clones, 81% of them singletons. The sequenced sample was PBMCs or T cells enriched from blood (not recorded which). The receptor set was obtained from a woman in her forties or fifties with acute COVID-19.

The chain couples TRBV3-1 (or the pseudogene TRBV3-2) to TRBJ2-1; 15 nucleotides line up with TRBD2. Trimming removed 8 bases from V and 9 bases from J; junction bases left unmatched: 5. The CDR3 totals 14 residues. The germline V gene encodes CDR1 LGHDT and CDR2 YNNKEL (reference sequence). CDR3 amino acids: CASCGLAGGCEQFF. DNA for the CDR3: TGTGCCAGCTGCGGACTAGCGGGAGGGTGTGAGCAGTTCTTC.

The V gene is TRBV15, the J gene TRBJ1-4, with 10 bases identical to TRBD1. The CDR3 runs 21 residues. Germline V gene sequence: CDR1 LNHNV, CDR2 YYDKDF (reference sequence). V lost 1 base and J lost 0; bases outside the gene matches: 14. CDR3 DNA: TGTGCCACCAGCAGAGTTAGACAGGGGGCGAAGACTTCTCCAACTAATGAAAAACTGTTTTTT. Amino acids: CATSRVRQGAKTSPTNEKLFF.

The sample holds a few counts of this clone. This rearrangement joins TRBV28 to TRBJ1-6; no firm D call. V gave up 8 bases and J gave up 10 bases, with 6 bases separating them. CDR3 length equals 10 residues. The germline CDR1 and CDR2 sequences are MDHEN and SYDVKM. CDR3 nucleotides: TGTGCCAGCGGCTCGTCACCCCTCCACTTT. Its protein is CASGSSPLHF.

CDR3 protein: CASEQLNTGELFF. The CDR3 DNA sequence: TGTGCCAGTGAACAGCTCAACACCGGGGAGCTGTTTTTT. This sequence joins TRBV19 and TRBJ2-2; D remains ambiguous. V was shortened by 8 bases and J by 2 bases, with 9 bases between the two germline ends. This CDR3 contains 13 residues. Germline V CDR1 and CDR2: LNHDA, SQIVND (reference sequence).

The chain links TRBV10-3 to TRBJ2-5; D remains ambiguous. The CDR3 has 12 residues. In germline, CDR1 is ENHRY, CDR2 SYGVKD. The V end was cut by 6 bases, the J end by 2 bases, with 7 bases between. CDR3 protein: CAIRAPQETQYF. CDR3 nucleotides: TGTGCCATCAGAGCACCACAAGAGACCCAGTACTTC.

V gene TRBV5-1 combines with J gene TRBJ2-1, with a tentative D call TRBD2 (5 bases). CDR1 is SGHRS and CDR2 is YFSETQ in the germline V gene. The CDR3 runs 15 residues. V was pared by 0 bases and J by 7 bases, with 14 bases between. CDR3 protein: CASSLAVGVGNEQFF. The CDR3 DNA follows: TGCGCCAGCAGCTTGGCCGTCGGGGTTGGAAATGAGCAGTTCTTC.

This sequence joins TRBV7-9 and TRBJ1-1, with 8 bases lining up with TRBD1. V lost 5 bases to trimming and J lost 5 bases; unmatched junction nucleotides: 7. Germline V gives CDR1 SEHNR, CDR2 FQNEAQ (reference sequence). This CDR3 is 14 amino acids long. Here the CDR3 reads CASSPQGARTEAFF. The DNA for the CDR3 is TGTGCCAGCAGCCCCCAGGGGGCGCGAACTGAAGCTTTCTTT.

The rearrangement uses TRBV19 and TRBJ1-1; D not certain. The germline V gene encodes CDR1 LNHDA and CDR2 SQIVND (reference sequence). Trimming took 5 bases from V and 4 from J, leaving 14 bases between them. The CDR3 extends over 14 amino acids. This chain's CDR3 is CASSPADSRTEAFF. The CDR3 DNA follows: TGTGCCAGTAGTCCCGCGGATTCGCGCACTGAAGCTTTCTTT.

The rearrangement uses TRBV18 and TRBJ1-4, with 8 positions matching TRBD1. Germline CDR1 KGHSH, CDR2 LQKENI. After removal of 4 bases from V and 2 bases from J, the junction contained 3 bases not matched to a gene. The CDR3 is 15 amino acids. The CDR3 bases are TGTGCCAGCTCACAACGACAGGGGACTAATGAAAAACTGTTTTTT. The encoded protein is CASSQRQGTNEKLFF.

The V and J genes are TRBV19 and TRBJ1-1; unclear D gene. Trimming removed 5 bases from V and 0 bases from J, with 10 bases in between. This CDR3 region has 14 residues. The V gene's germline CDR1 is LNHDA and CDR2 SQIVND (reference sequence). For the CDR3, the DNA is TGTGCCAGTAGTTTTAGTAACTTGAACACTGAAGCTTTCTTT. Protein: CASSFSNLNTEAFF.

The CDR3 sequence: CASSGLGQGRYEQYF. CDR3 DNA: TGCGCCAGCAGCGGACTGGGACAGGGACGCTACGAGCAGTACTTC. The chain carries TRBV5-1 and TRBJ2-7; 9 nucleotides match TRBD1. The CDR3 contains 15 residues. CDR1 is SGHRS and CDR2 is YFSETQ in the germline V gene. With V trimmed by 4 bases and J by 3 bases, 8 bases remained unmatched.

V gene TRBV5-1 combines with J gene TRBJ2-1, with D unresolved. Germline assignment: CDR1 SGHRS and CDR2 YFSETQ. The CDR3 covers 12 residues. The CDR3 nucleotides read TGCGCTCAAACACTCAGCGACAATGAGCAGTTCTTC. This encodes CAQTLSDNEQFF.

This clone came up a few times. The chain is built from TRBV2 and TRBJ2-2; 7 bases are a match to TRBD1. V lost 7 bases, J lost 5 bases, and 1 base stayed unmatched. Germline V CDR1 and CDR2: SNHLY, FYNNEI. CDR3 size: 12 residues. CDR3: CASNRGTGELFF. The CDR3 region has the DNA TGTGCCAGCAACAGGGGAACCGGGGAGCTGTTTTTT. The whole variable domain, remainder taken from reference TRBV2 and TRBJ2-2, is EPEVTQTPSHQVTQMGQEVILRCVPISNHLYFYWYRQILGQKVEFLVSFYNNEISEKSEIFDDQFSVERPDGSNFTLKIRSTKLEDSAMYFCASNRGTGELFFGEGSRLTVL.

This chain uses TRBV19 with TRBJ2-4; 9 bases match TRBD2. The CDR3 spans 14 residues. The germline V gene encodes CDR1 LNHDA and CDR2 SQIVND (reference sequence). Germline trimming cut 4 bases from V and 8 bases from J; bases unmatched to any gene: 6. Here the CDR3 DNA reads TGTGCCAGTAGTAGCGGGAGGGCCGGAGACATTCAGTACTTC. Its translation is CASSSGRAGDIQYF.

The chain recombines TRBV4-3 with TRBJ2-1, with TRBD1 as a possible D gene (6 bases). The CDR3 is 15 amino acids. With 1 base removed from V and 4 bases from J, the gap between germline ends came to 11 bases. Germline-derived CDR1 and CDR2 are LGHNA and YSLEER. CDR3 sequence: CASSQGTQGYNEQFF. The CDR3 bases are TGCGCCAGCAGCCAAGGAACACAGGGTTACAATGAGCAGTTCTTC.

In this sample, this clone turned up once. The rearrangement links TRBV7-2 to TRBJ2-5; 7 bases agree with TRBD2. Trimming took 5 bases from V and 1 from J; bases not matched to a gene: 7. The V gene's germline CDR1 is SGHTA and CDR2 FQGNSA. This CDR3 has 15 amino acids. CDR3 loop: CASSLDSSGQETQYF. CDR3 nucleotide sequence: TGTGCCAGCAGCCTGGATTCTAGCGGCCAAGAGACCCAGTACTTC.

The genes are TRBV7-9 and TRBJ2-3, with TRBD2 matching over 7 bases. Germline CDR1 and CDR2: SEHNR and FQNEAQ (reference sequence). The CDR3 is made up of 17 amino acids. The J segment lost 4 bases and the V segment lost 0 bases, leaving 10 bases of the junction unmatched. The chain's CDR3 is CASSLAERGVLADTQYF. The CDR3 bases are TGTGCCAGCAGCTTAGCGGAACGGGGGGTCCTCGCAGATACGCAGTATTTT.

V and J are TRBV19 and TRBJ2-3, with TRBD2 identical over 8 bases. V was pared by 6 bases and J by 0 bases, with 5 bases of the junction left unmatched. Germline assignment: CDR1 LNHDA and CDR2 SQIVND (reference sequence). The CDR3 is made up of 15 amino acids. The CDR3: CASSLTSASTDTQYF. CDR3 sequence (DNA): TGTGCCAGTAGCCTGACTAGCGCAAGCACAGATACGCAGTATTTT.

The J gene is TRBJ2-2, the V gene TRBV6-2 or TRBV6-3, with a tentative D call TRBD1 (7 bases). Germline loops: CDR1 MNHEY, CDR2 SVGEGT. The V end lost 2 bases, the J end lost 5 bases, and 12 bases lay between the germline ends. This CDR3 is 15 amino acids long. CDR3 in DNA: TGTGCCAGCAGTTACGTGTCAGGGGGGACCGGGGAGCTGTTTTTT. The encoded protein is CASSYVSGGTGELFF.

The chain links TRBV7-2 to TRBJ2-1, with TRBD2 matching 7 bases. Germline-derived CDR1 and CDR2 are SGHTA and FQGNSA. The CDR3 has 15 amino acids. J gave up 4 bases and V 5 bases, and 8 bases lay outside the gene matches. The CDR3 loop reads CASSRSSGGYNEQFF. The CDR3 region has the DNA TGTGCCAGCAGCCGGAGCTCGGGGGGATACAATGAGCAGTTCTTC.

In this sample, this clone turned up many times. V is TRBV9 and J is TRBJ1-5, with a weak D call TRBD1 (6 bases). V lost 4 bases and J lost 5, with 13 bases in between. The CDR3 is 14 residues long. From germline, CDR1 is SGDLS and CDR2 YYNGEE. CDR3 sequence reads: CASSFRGADQPQHF. The DNA of the CDR3 is TGTGCCAGCAGCTTCAGGGGTGCCGATCAGCCCCAGCATTTT.

This chain connects TRBV28 to TRBJ2-7; 7 bases align to TRBD1. The CDR3 sequence is 14 residues long. CDR1 MDHEN and CDR2 SYDVKM come from the germline V gene. Germline trimming cut 6 bases from V and 4 bases from J; bases unmatched to any gene: 9. CDR3 in DNA: TGTGCCAGCAGCCTGGGACAGATTTATTACGAGCAGTACTTC. Translation gives CASSLGQIYYEQYF.

CDR3 bases: TGTGCCAGCAGCTCTGGGACAGGAAGGTCCTACAATGAGCAGTTCTTC. It translates to CASSSGTGRSYNEQFF. The chain uses TRBV5-8 and TRBJ2-1; 8 nucleotides line up with TRBD1. This CDR3 is built from 16 residues. After removal of 3 bases from V and 1 base from J, the junction contained 6 bases not matched to a gene. CDR1 and CDR2 (germline): SGHTS, YDEGEE.

The rearrangement links TRBV5-1 to TRBJ2-1; the D gene is possibly TRBD2 (5 bases). Germline CDR1 SGHRS, CDR2 YFSETQ. Trimming removed 0 bases from V and 7 bases from J, with 11 bases in between. The CDR3 contains 14 residues. The CDR3 sequence: CASSLGGAENEQFF. CDR3 nucleotides: TGCGCCAGCAGCTTGGGGGGAGCTGAGAATGAGCAGTTCTTC.

The rearrangement joins TRBV12-5 to TRBJ2-5; 8 bases line up with TRBD1. CDR3 length equals 14 residues. V trimming: 4 bases; J trimming: 0 bases; junction bases outside the gene matches: 1. Germline V gives CDR1 LGHNT, CDR2 FRNRAP. CDR3 protein: CASGSGQDQETQYF. As DNA, the CDR3 is TGTGCTAGTGGTTCGGGACAGGACCAAGAGACCCAGTACTTC.

This chain links TRBV28 with TRBJ2-7; D uncertain. Trimming took off 7 bases at V and 3 bases at J, with 19 bases between the two ends. Per the germline V gene, CDR1 is MDHEN and CDR2 is SYDVKM. CDR3 size: 15 residues. The CDR3 nucleotides are TGTGCCAGCAACCTCCGATATGGCGCGGTCTACGAGCAGTACTTC. Translated: CASNLRYGAVYEQYF. The full variable domain, its missing parts supplied by reference TRBV28 and TRBJ2-7, is DVKVTQSSRYLVKRTGEKVFLECVQDMDHENMFWYRQDPGLGLRLIYFSYDVKMKEKGDIPEGYSVSREKKERFSLILESASTNQTSMYLCASNLRYGAVYEQYFGPGTRLTVT.

J is TRBJ2-7 and V is TRBV4-1; TRBD2 matches 13 bases. The CDR3 loop spans 17 amino acids. The germline V gene has CDR1 MGHRA and CDR2 YSYEKL. The V gene end was trimmed by 0 bases and the J gene end by 5 bases; junction bases not matched to a gene: 7. The CDR3 protein is CASSQDGWTSGSNEQYF. The CDR3 DNA reads TGCGCCAGCAGCCAAGATGGTTGGACTAGCGGGAGTAACGAGCAGTACTTC.